The T cell receptor beta chain described here comes from a study of radiation and T cells in renal cell carcinoma. Germline CDR1 reads MGHRA; CDR2 reads YSYEKL. V was pared by 0 bases and J by 3 bases, with 9 bases between. The CDR3 totals 15 residues. A remark on this clone: Its antigen is not identified.

TCRdb's copy holds only in-frame clones and misses some; the assay was immunoSEQ multiplex PCR. The sample has more than 140,000 clones; roughly 80% are singletons. Whole-study findings and limits: In blood, top tumor clones expanded by 2 weeks, shrinking by 4.

Indicated time point: baseline pretreatment blood. Stated treatment: 15 Gy SBRT to primary tumor, nephrectomy 4 weeks later. V gene TRBV4-1 combines with J gene TRBJ1-5; perhaps TRBD1 as D (5 bases). This TCR was sampled from a woman aged 50 to 60 with renal cell carcinoma. Here the sequenced sample was blood, taken from a patient whose treatment included radiotherapy and nephrectomy. In nucleotides, the CDR3 is TGCGCCAGCAGCCAAGAGGCGGGGCTCAATCAGCCCCAGCATTTT. Translated: CASSQEAGLNQPQHF.